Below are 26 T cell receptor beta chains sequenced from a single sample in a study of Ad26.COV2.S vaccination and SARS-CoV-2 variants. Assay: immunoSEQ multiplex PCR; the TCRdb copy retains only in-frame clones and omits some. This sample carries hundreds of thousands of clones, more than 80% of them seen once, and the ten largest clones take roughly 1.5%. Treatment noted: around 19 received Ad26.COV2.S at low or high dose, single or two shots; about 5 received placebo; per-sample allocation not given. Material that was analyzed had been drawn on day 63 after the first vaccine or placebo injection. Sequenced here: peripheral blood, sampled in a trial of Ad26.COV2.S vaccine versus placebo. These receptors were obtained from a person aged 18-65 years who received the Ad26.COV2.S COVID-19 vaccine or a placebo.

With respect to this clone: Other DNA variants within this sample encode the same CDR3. This CDR3 reads CASSEGLSNQPQHF. The CDR3 DNA is TGTGCCAGCAGTGAAGGACTGAGCAATCAGCCCCAGCATTTT. This chain uses TRBV2 with TRBJ1-5; no clear D. This CDR3 is 14 amino acids long. V was shortened by 1 base and J by 1 base, with 5 bases between the two germline ends. Germline V gene data show CDR1 as SNHLY and CDR2 as FYNNEI.

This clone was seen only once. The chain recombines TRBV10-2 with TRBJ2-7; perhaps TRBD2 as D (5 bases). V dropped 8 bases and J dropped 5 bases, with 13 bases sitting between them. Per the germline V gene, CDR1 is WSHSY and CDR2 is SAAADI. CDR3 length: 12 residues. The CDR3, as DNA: TGCGCCAGCCAAGAGGGTTCCCACGAGCAGTACTTC. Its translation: CASQEGSHEQYF.

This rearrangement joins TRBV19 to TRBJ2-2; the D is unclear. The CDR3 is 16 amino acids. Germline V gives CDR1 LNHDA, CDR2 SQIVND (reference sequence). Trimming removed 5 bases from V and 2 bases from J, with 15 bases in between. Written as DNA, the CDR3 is TGTGCCAGTAGTTCCCTATTGTCAAGAAACACCGGGGAGCTGTTTTTT. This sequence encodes CASSSLLSRNTGELFF. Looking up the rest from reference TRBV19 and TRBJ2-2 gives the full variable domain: DGGITQSPKYLFRKEGQNVTLSCEQNLNHDAMYWYRQDPGQGLRLIYYSQIVNDFQKGDIAEGYSVSREKKESFPLTVTSAQKNPTAFYLCASSSLLSRNTGELFFGEGSRLTVL.

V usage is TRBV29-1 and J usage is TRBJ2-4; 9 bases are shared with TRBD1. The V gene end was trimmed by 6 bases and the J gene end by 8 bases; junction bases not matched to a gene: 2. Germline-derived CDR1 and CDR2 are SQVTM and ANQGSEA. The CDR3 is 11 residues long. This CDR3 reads CSVRDRDIQYF. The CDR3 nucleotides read TGCAGCGTGAGGGACAGGGACATTCAGTACTTC.

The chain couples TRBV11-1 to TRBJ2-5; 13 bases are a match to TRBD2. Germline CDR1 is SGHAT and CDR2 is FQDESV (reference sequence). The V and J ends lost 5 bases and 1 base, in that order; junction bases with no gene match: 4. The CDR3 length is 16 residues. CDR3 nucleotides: TGTGCCAGCAGCCCCGGGACTAGCGGGACCCAAGAGACCCAGTACTTC. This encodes CASSPGTSGTQETQYF.

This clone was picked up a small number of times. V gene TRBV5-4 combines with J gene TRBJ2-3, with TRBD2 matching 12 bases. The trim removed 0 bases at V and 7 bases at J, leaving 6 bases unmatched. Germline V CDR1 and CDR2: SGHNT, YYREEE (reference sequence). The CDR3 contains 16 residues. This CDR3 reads CASSLDLAGGRNTQYF. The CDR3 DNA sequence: TGTGCCAGCAGCTTGGACCTAGCGGGGGGGCGAAATACGCAGTATTTT.

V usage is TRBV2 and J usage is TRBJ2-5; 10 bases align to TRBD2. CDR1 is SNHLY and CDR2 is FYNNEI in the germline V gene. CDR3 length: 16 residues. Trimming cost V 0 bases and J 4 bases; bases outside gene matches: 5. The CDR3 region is CASSEARAGGRETQYF. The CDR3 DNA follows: TGTGCCAGCAGTGAAGCCAGAGCGGGGGGGCGAGAGACCCAGTACTTC.

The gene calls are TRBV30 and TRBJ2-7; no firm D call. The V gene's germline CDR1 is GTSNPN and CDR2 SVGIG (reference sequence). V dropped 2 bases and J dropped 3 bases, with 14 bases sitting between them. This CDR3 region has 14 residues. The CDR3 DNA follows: TGTGCCTGGAGTCTCCGCAGTATTAACTACGAGCAGTACTTC. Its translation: CAWSLRSINYEQYF. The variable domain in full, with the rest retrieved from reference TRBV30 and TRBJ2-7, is SQTIHQWPATLVQPVGSPLSLECTVEGTSNPNLYWYRQAAGRGLQLLFYSVGIGQISSEVPQNLSASRPQDRQFILSSKKLLLSDSGFYLCAWSLRSINYEQYFGPGTRLTVT.

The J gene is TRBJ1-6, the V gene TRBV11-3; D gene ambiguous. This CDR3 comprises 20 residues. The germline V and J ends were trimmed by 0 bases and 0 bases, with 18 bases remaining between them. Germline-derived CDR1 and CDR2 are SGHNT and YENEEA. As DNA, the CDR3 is TGTGCCAGCAGCTTAGATTCGAACACTAGGGTACCCTCCTATAATTCACCCCTCCACTTT. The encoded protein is CASSLDSNTRVPSYNSPLHF.

The CDR3 here is CASSQDRLPSVYEQYF. The CDR3 bases are TGTGCCAGCAGCCAGGACAGGCTCCCTTCGGTATACGAGCAGTACTTC. The V call is TRBV3-1 (or the pseudogene TRBV3-2), the J call TRBJ2-7; 7 nucleotides match TRBD1. Unmatched junction bases numbered 12, after V lost 3 bases and J lost 4 bases. The CDR3 loop spans 16 amino acids. The germline V gene has CDR1 LGHDT and CDR2 YNNKEL (reference sequence).

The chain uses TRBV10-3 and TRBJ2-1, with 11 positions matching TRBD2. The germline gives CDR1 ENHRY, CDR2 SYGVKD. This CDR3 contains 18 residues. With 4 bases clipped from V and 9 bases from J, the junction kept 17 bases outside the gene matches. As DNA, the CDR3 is TGTGCCATCAGTGTCCTCCCTCCTCTAGCGGGAGGCGCTGGTGAGCAGTTCTTC. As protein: CAISVLPPLAGGAGEQFF.

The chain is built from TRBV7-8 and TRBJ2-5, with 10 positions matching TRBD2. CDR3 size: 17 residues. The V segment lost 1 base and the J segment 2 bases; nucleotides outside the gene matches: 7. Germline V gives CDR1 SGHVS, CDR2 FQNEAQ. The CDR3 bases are TGTGCCAGCAGCTTAGGGTGGACTAGCGGATCACAAGAGACCCAGTACTTC. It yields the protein CASSLGWTSGSQETQYF.

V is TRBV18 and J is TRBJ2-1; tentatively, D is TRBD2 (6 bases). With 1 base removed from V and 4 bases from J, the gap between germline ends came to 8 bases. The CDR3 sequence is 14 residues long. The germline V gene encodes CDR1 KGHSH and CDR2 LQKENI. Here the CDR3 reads CASSPRGVYNEQFF. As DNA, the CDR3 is TGTGCCAGCTCACCACGCGGGGTGTACAATGAGCAGTTCTTC.

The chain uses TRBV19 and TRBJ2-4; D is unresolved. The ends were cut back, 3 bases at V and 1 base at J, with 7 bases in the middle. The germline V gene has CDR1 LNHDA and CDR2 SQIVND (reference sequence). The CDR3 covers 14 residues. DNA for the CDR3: TGTGCCAGTAGTATGGTAAGGGCCAAAAACATTCAGTACTTC. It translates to CASSMVRAKNIQYF.

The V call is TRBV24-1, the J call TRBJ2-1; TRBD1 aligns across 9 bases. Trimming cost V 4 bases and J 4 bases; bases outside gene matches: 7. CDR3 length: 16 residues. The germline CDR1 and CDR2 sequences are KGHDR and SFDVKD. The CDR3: CATSDLGQGKYNEQFF. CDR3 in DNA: TGTGCCACCAGTGACCTGGGACAGGGAAAGTACAATGAGCAGTTCTTC.

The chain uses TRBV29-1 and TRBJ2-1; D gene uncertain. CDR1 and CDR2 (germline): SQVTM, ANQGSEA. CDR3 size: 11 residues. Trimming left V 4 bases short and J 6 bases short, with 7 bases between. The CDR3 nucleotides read TGCAGCGTTGTACGTGTCAATGAGCAGTTCTTC. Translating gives CSVVRVNEQFF.

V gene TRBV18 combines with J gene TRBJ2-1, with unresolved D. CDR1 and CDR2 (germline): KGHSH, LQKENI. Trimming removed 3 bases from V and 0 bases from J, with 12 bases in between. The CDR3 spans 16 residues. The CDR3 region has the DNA TGTGCCAGCTCACCGGCGGCCGCGAGCTCCTACAATGAGCAGTTCTTC. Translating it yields CASSPAAASSYNEQFF.

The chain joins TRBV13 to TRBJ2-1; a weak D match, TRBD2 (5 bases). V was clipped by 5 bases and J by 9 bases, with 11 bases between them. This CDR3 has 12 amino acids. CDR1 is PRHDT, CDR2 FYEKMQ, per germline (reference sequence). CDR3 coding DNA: TGTGCCAGCAGCCCGTTTGAGGGTGAGCAGTTCTTC. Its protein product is CASSPFEGEQFF.

The chain's CDR3 is CASSPPWGRTEAFF. The CDR3 region has the DNA TGTGCCAGCTCACCACCGTGGGGGAGGACTGAAGCTTTCTTT. V is TRBV18 and J is TRBJ1-1; maybe TRBD1 (5 bases). V gave up 0 bases and J gave up 5 bases, with 10 bases separating them. Germline V gene sequence: CDR1 KGHSH, CDR2 LQKENI. This CDR3 region has 14 residues.

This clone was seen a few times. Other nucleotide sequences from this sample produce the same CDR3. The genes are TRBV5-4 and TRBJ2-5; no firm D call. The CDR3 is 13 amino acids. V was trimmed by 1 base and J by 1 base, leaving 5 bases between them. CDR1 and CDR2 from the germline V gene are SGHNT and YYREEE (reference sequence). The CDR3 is CASSLTVQETQYF. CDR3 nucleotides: TGTGCCAGCAGCTTGACGGTCCAAGAGACCCAGTACTTC. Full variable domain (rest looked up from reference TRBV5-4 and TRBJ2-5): ETGVTQSPTHLIKTRGQQVTLRCSSQSGHNTVSWYQQALGQGPQFIFQYYREEENGRGNFPPRFSGLQFPNYSSELNVNALELDDSALYLCASSLTVQETQYFGPGTRLLVL.

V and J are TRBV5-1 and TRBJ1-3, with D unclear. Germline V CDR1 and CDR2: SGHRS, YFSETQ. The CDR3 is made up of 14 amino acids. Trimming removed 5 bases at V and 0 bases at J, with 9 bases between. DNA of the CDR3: TGCGCCAGCAGTAGGGATACCTCTGGAAACACCATATATTTT. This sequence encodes CASSRDTSGNTIYF.

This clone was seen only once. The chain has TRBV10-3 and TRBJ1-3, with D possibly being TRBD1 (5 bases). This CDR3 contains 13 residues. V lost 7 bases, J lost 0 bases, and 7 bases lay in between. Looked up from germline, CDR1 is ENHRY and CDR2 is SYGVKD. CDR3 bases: TGTGCCATCAAGGGGTACTCTGGAAACACCATATATTTT. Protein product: CAIKGYSGNTIYF.

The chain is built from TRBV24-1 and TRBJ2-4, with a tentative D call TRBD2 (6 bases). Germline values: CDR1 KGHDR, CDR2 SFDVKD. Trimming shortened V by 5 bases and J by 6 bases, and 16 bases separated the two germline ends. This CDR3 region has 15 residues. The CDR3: CATSVSGENPNIQYF. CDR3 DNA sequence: TGTGCCACCAGTGTTTCGGGGGAGAACCCAAACATTCAGTACTTC.

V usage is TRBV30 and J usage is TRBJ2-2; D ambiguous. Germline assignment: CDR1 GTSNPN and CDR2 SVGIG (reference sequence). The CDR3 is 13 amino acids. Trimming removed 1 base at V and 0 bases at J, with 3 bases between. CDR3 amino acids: CAWSDTNTGELFF. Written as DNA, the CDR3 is TGTGCCTGGAGTGATACGAACACCGGGGAGCTGTTTTTT.

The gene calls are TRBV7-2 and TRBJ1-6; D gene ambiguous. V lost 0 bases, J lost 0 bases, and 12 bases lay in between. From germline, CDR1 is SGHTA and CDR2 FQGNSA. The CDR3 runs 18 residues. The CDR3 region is CASSLAMTDSSYNSPLHF. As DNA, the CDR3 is TGTGCCAGCAGCTTAGCTATGACGGATAGCTCCTATAATTCACCCCTCCACTTT. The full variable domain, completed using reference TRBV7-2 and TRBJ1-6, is GAGVSQSPSNKVTEKGKDVELRCDPISGHTALYWYRQSLGQGLEFLIYFQGNSAPDKSGLPSDRFSAERTGGSVSTLTIQRTQQEDSAVYLCASSLAMTDSSYNSPLHFGNGTRLTVT.

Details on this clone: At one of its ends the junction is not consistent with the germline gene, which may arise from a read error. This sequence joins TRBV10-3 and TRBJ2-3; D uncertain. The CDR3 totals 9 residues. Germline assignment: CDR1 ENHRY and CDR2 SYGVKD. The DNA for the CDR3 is TGTGCCATCAGTGTAGGTCCTTGTTTT. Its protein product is CAISVGPCF.